This is a list of T cell receptor beta chains from one sample in a study of OX40 agonist ivuxolimab in advanced cancers. Sequencing was performed with immunoSEQ multiplex PCR; in TCRdb, only in-frame clones are kept and a portion is missing. This sample has roughly 69,000 clones; about 87% occur once, and the top ten carry 3.5% to 5%. The material sequenced was CD4+ or CD8+ T cells sorted from blood, taken in a trial of the OX40 agonist ivuxolimab. Source of these receptors: an adult with an advanced solid tumor such as melanoma, head and neck, liver or kidney cancer. CDR3s include the opening cysteine and the closing phenylalanine or tryptophan. The order of the fields is J gene, clone size, V gene, D gene, CDR3 protein, CDR3 DNA. A D gene is named only where the DNA matches it firmly. Clone size is stated in some rows and not others, as once, few, many or a class when expanded.

TRBJ1-2 - TRBV7-8 - CASSLLANNYGYTF TGTGCCAGCAGCTTACTTGCCAATAACTATGGCTACACCTTC
TRBJ1-5 - TRBV18 TRBD1 CASSPLPGGDQPQHF TGTGCCAGCTCACCTCTTCCAGGGGGCGACCAGCCCCAGCATTTT
TRBJ2-3 - TRBV7-2 - CASSFGIGGDTQYF TGTGCCAGCAGCTTCGGGATAGGGGGAGATACGCAGTATTTT
TRBJ2-7 once TRBV7-2 TRBD1 CASSPGQGAYEQYF TGTGCCAGCAGCCCGGGACAGGGTGCCTACGAGCAGTACTTC
TRBJ2-3 - TRBV28 - CASSLGFPTDTQYF TGTGCCAGCAGTTTAGGGTTCCCCACAGATACGCAGTATTTT
TRBJ2-7 - TRBV30 TRBD1 CAWGTGTATYEQYF TGTGCCTGGGGGACCGGGACAGCGACCTACGAGCAGTACTTC
TRBJ1-1 - TRBV29-1 - CSARDTEAFF TGCAGCGCCCGTGACACGGAAGCTTTCTTT
TRBJ2-7 - TRBV14 - CASSQDLLNEQYF TGTGCCAGCAGCCAAGATTTGCTAAACGAGCAGTACTTC
TRBJ2-6 - TRBV5-4 TRBD1 CASSAWTGIGANVLTF TGTGCCAGCAGCGCCTGGACAGGGATCGGGGCCAACGTCCTGACTTTC
TRBJ2-7 once TRBV28 - CASSGYYEQYF TGTGCCAGCAGCGGTTACTACGAGCAGTACTTC
TRBJ2-3 once TRBV28 TRBD2 CASSKPHLLSGRATDTQYF TGTGCCAGCAGTAAACCACACCTACTTAGCGGGAGGGCCACAGATACGCAGTATTTT
TRBJ2-7 - TRBV4-2 TRBD2 CASSQGTAGALHEQYF TGTGCCAGCAGCCAAGGTACAGCGGGAGCTCTCCACGAGCAGTACTTC
TRBJ2-2 few TRBV27 - CASSLSGSNTGELFF TGTGCCAGCAGTTTATCGGGATCGAACACCGGGGAGCTGTTTTTT
TRBJ2-7 - TRBV9 - CASSVGTLSYEQYF TGTGCCAGCAGCGTAGGGACTCTCTCCTACGAGCAGTACTTC
TRBJ2-7 - TRBV28 - CASSLSAGSREQYF TGTGCCAGCAGTTTATCGGCAGGGTCCCGCGAGCAGTACTTC
TRBJ1-5 - TRBV19 - CASSREVPSNQPQHF TGTGCCAGTAGCCGGGAGGTCCCTAGCAATCAGCCCCAGCATTTT
TRBJ1-1 - TRBV4-3 TRBD1 CASSQEGAGGSEAFF TGCGCCAGCAGCCAAGAAGGGGCAGGGGGCAGTGAAGCTTTCTTT
TRBJ2-5 medium-sized TRBV7-3 TRBD1 CASSSTGVAGETQYF TGTGCCAGCAGCTCAACAGGGGTGGCGGGTGAGACCCAGTACTTC
TRBJ2-5 few TRBV6-4 - CARPPGRDQETQYF TGTGCCAGGCCTCCCGGACGGGACCAAGAGACCCAGTACTTC
TRBJ2-7 once TRBV7-8 TRBD2 CASSRRLSSGREVEQYF TGTGCCAGCAGCCGGAGACTATCTAGCGGGAGGGAGGTCGAGCAGTACTTC
TRBJ2-1 - TRBV11-2 TRBD2 CASNKSPSGGAKEQFF TGTGCCAGCAACAAGTCCCCTAGCGGGGGGGCCAAAGAGCAGTTCTTC
TRBJ2-3 - TRBV10-3 - CAISLSRGSATQYF TGTGCCATCAGTCTCAGTAGGGGATCGGCTACGCAGTATTTT
TRBJ2-3 few TRBV25-1 - CASRGWAGTDTQYF TGTGCCAGCAGGGGGTGGGCTGGCACAGATACGCAGTATTTT
TRBJ2-2 - TRBV5-8 - CASSFQEGGELFF TGTGCCAGCAGCTTCCAGGAGGGCGGGGAGCTGTTTTTT
TRBJ2-3 - TRBV9 TRBD2 CASSSGWADSSQYF TGTGCCAGCAGTAGCGGGTGGGCAGATAGTTCGCAGTATTTT
TRBJ1-1 - TRBV18 TRBD1 CASSPRQGDEAFF TGTGCCAGCTCACCCCGACAGGGGGATGAAGCTTTCTTT
TRBJ1-6 once TRBV19 - CASSIRLNSYNSPLHF TGTGCCAGTAGTATAAGGCTGAACAGCTATAATTCACCCCTCCACTTT
TRBJ2-1 once TRBV11-2 TRBD2 CASSSTSGNYNEQFF TGTGCCAGCAGCTCAACTAGCGGGAACTACAATGAGCAGTTCTTC
TRBJ2-3 - TRBV7-2 - CASTKVGGADTQYF TGTGCCAGCACTAAGGTGGGGGGAGCAGATACGCAGTATTTT
TRBJ1-1 - TRBV11-2 - CASSLQYQGWGTEAFF TGTGCCAGCAGCTTACAATACCAGGGGTGGGGCACTGAAGCTTTCTTT
TRBJ2-1 - TRBV7-8 TRBD2 CASSLPSGRADSFHEQFF TGTGCCAGCAGCTTACCTAGCGGGAGGGCCGATTCTTTCCATGAGCAGTTCTTC
TRBJ2-7 - TRBV9 - CASSSHGSYEQYF TGTGCCAGCAGCTCCCACGGCTCCTACGAGCAGTACTTC
TRBJ2-3 - TRBV4-3 TRBD2 CASSQSTTSGGLDTQYF TGCGCCAGCAGCCAATCCACGACTAGCGGGGGGTTAGATACGCAGTATTTT